These 7 T cell receptor beta chains share one sample of origin, sequenced in a study of T cell responses to AZD1222 COVID-19 vaccine. Assay: immunoSEQ multiplex PCR; the TCRdb copy retains only in-frame clones and omits some. The repertoire holds 100,000 or so clones, with roughly 85% as singletons. The material sequenced was peripheral blood, taken on day 0 of AZD1222 vaccination. These receptors were obtained from an adult in good health.

The chain uses TRBV2 and TRBJ1-2, with 8 bases lining up with TRBD1. CDR1 is SNHLY, CDR2 FYNNEI, per germline. The junction had 7 bases not matched to a gene; V was cut back by 7 bases and J by 6 bases. This CDR3 region has 13 residues. CDR3 DNA: TGTGCCAGCACCCTGACAGGGGTTAATGGCTACACCTTC. Protein: CASTLTGVNGYTF.

The rearrangement links TRBV6-1 to TRBJ1-3; TRBD1 is a possible D gene (5 bases). Germline lookup yields CDR1 MNHNS and CDR2 SASEGT. V lost 3 bases and J lost 0, with 15 bases in between. The CDR3 covers 17 residues. The CDR3 spells CASSDTGPHLSGNTIYF. Here the CDR3 DNA reads TGTGCCAGCAGTGACACGGGACCACACCTCTCTGGAAACACCATATATTTT.

The rearrangement links TRBV2 to TRBJ1-1; 7 positions agree with TRBD1. The CDR3 extends over 13 amino acids. Germline CDR1 and CDR2: SNHLY and FYNNEI. The trim removed 7 bases at V and 6 bases at J, leaving 8 bases unmatched. CDR3 DNA: TGTGCCAGCAAAAAAGACAGGGAAGCTGAAGCTTTCTTT. Protein sequence: CASKKDREAEAFF.

This rearrangement joins TRBV5-1 to TRBJ1-2; 9 positions match TRBD1. The CDR3 is 15 residues long. Trimming cost V 6 bases and J 4 bases; bases outside gene matches: 10. Germline CDR1 SGHRS, CDR2 YFSETQ. CDR3 residues: CASTDTGGTGYGYTF. Here the CDR3 DNA reads TGCGCCAGCACCGACACAGGGGGCACCGGCTATGGCTACACCTTC.

The chain uses TRBV19 and TRBJ2-1; a possible D gene is TRBD1 (6 bases). This CDR3 region has 15 residues. Trimming left V 6 bases short and J 0 bases short, with 12 bases between. Germline CDR1 and CDR2: LNHDA and SQIVND (reference sequence). The CDR3 region is CASRPTGSSYNEQFF. The CDR3 DNA reads as TGTGCCAGTAGACCAACAGGGAGCTCCTACAATGAGCAGTTCTTC.

The J gene is TRBJ2-2, the V gene TRBV7-9, with D tentatively TRBD2 (6 bases). Germline assignment: CDR1 SEHNR and CDR2 FQNEAQ (reference sequence). Trimming pared 6 bases from V and 2 bases from J, leaving 10 bases between. The CDR3 runs to 14 residues. The CDR3 loop reads CASSPGLNTGELFF. In DNA, the CDR3 is TGTGCCAGCAGTCCGGGACTCAACACCGGGGAGCTGTTTTTT.

The V and J genes are TRBV5-4 and TRBJ2-5; no clear D gene. With 2 bases removed from V and 1 base from J, the gap between germline ends came to 6 bases. CDR1 is SGHNT and CDR2 is YYREEE in the germline V gene (reference sequence). The CDR3 totals 13 residues. The CDR3 region is CASSFTSQETQYF. Here the CDR3 DNA reads TGTGCCAGCAGCTTTACCAGCCAAGAGACCCAGTACTTC. Using reference TRBV5-4 and TRBJ2-5 for the parts outside the CDR3, the full variable domain is ETGVTQSPTHLIKTRGQQVTLRCSSQSGHNTVSWYQQALGQGPQFIFQYYREEENGRGNFPPRFSGLQFPNYSSELNVNALELDDSALYLCASSFTSQETQYFGPGTRLLVL.